These T cell receptor beta chains were read from a single sample in a study of T cell responses to AZD1222 COVID-19 vaccine. TCRdb keeps only in-frame clones here, not all; method: immunoSEQ multiplex PCR. The table lists about 62,000 clones, roughly 90% of them singletons. Sequenced here: peripheral blood, sampled on day 0 of AZD1222 vaccination. These receptors were taken from an adult in good health. Each CDR3 is given with its conserved first and last residue. A D gene is named only where the DNA matches it firmly. A clone size is listed for some rows: how often the clone was seen (once, few, many), or a class if it is expanded.

clone size: once; D gene: TRBD1; V gene: TRBV19; J gene: TRBJ1-6; CDR3 protein: CASRDRGQGSSPLHF; CDR3 DNA: TGTGCCAGTAGAGATCGAGGACAGGGGAGTTCACCCCTCCACTTT
clone size: .; D gene: .; V gene: TRBV18; J gene: TRBJ2-7; CDR3 protein: CASSPPQGYTYEQYF; CDR3 DNA: TGTGCCAGCTCACCACCGCAAGGCTATACCTACGAGCAGTACTTC
clone size: .; D gene: .; V gene: TRBV7-2; J gene: TRBJ1-6; CDR3 protein: CASSLGGTGPGSPLHF; CDR3 DNA: TGTGCCAGCAGCTTAGGAGGAACAGGGCCAGGTTCACCCCTCCACTTT
clone size: once; D gene: .; V gene: TRBV19; J gene: TRBJ2-6; CDR3 protein: CASSRQAGANVLTF; CDR3 DNA: TGTGCCAGTAGTAGGCAGGCTGGGGCCAACGTCCTGACTTTC
clone size: .; D gene: .; V gene: TRBV12-3/TRBV12-4; J gene: TRBJ1-3; CDR3 protein: CASSLDVQTTIYF; CDR3 DNA: TGTGCCAGCAGTTTAGATGTCCAAACTACCATATATTTT
clone size: .; D gene: .; V gene: TRBV2; J gene: TRBJ2-3; CDR3 protein: CASSYGGRGSTQYF; CDR3 DNA: TGTGCCAGCAGTTACGGGGGACGGGGGAGTACGCAGTATTTT
clone size: .; D gene: .; V gene: TRBV10-1; J gene: TRBJ1-1; CDR3 protein: CASSESYGGGAAEAFF; CDR3 DNA: TGCGCCAGCAGTGAATCTTATGGGGGGGGTGCGGCTGAAGCTTTCTTT
clone size: .; D gene: .; V gene: TRBV2; J gene: TRBJ1-4; CDR3 protein: CASSEQGIGGEKLFF; CDR3 DNA: TGTGCCAGCAGTGAACAGGGTATTGGAGGCGAAAAACTGTTTTTT
clone size: .; D gene: .; V gene: TRBV6-7; J gene: TRBJ2-7; CDR3 protein: CASSTPSSEPAYEQYF; CDR3 DNA: TGTGCCAGCAGTACCCCATCTAGCGAACCAGCCTACGAGCAGTACTTC
clone size: .; D gene: .; V gene: TRBV7-9; J gene: TRBJ1-2; CDR3 protein: CASSPSGSNYGYTF; CDR3 DNA: TGTGCCAGCAGCCCAAGTGGGTCCAACTATGGCTACACCTTC
clone size: few; D gene: .; V gene: TRBV4-2; J gene: TRBJ1-4; CDR3 protein: CASSHRSTNEKLFF; CDR3 DNA: TGTGCCAGCAGCCACCGATCAACTAATGAAAAACTGTTTTTT
clone size: .; D gene: TRBD1; V gene: TRBV6-2/TRBV6-3; J gene: TRBJ2-2; CDR3 protein: CASSYHRGLSGELFF; CDR3 DNA: TGTGCCAGCAGTTACCACAGGGGGCTATCCGGGGAGCTGTTTTTT
clone size: .; D gene: .; V gene: TRBV7-9; J gene: TRBJ2-1; CDR3 protein: CASSLARGTINPNEQFF; CDR3 DNA: TGTGCCAGCAGCTTAGCCCGGGGGACCATCAATCCCAATGAGCAGTTCTTC
clone size: .; D gene: .; V gene: TRBV7-8; J gene: TRBJ2-7; CDR3 protein: CASTRGGGSYEQYF; CDR3 DNA: TGTGCCAGCACCAGGGGCGGGGGATCCTACGAGCAGTACTTC
clone size: .; D gene: .; V gene: TRBV2; J gene: TRBJ2-6; CDR3 protein: CASKAFSSGANVLTF; CDR3 DNA: TGTGCCAGCAAAGCGTTCAGCTCTGGGGCCAACGTCCTGACTTTC
clone size: .; D gene: .; V gene: TRBV9; J gene: TRBJ2-3; CDR3 protein: CASSVAGRTDTQYF; CDR3 DNA: TGTGCCAGCAGCGTAGCCGGGAGAACAGATACGCAGTATTTT
clone size: few; D gene: TRBD1; V gene: TRBV7-9; J gene: TRBJ1-1; CDR3 protein: CASTRTTGGFTEAFF; CDR3 DNA: TGTGCCAGCACCAGAACGACAGGGGGCTTCACTGAAGCTTTCTTT
clone size: .; D gene: .; V gene: TRBV5-6; J gene: TRBJ1-2; CDR3 protein: CASSLPSLGNYGYTF; CDR3 DNA: TGTGCCAGCAGCTTGCCTAGCCTCGGTAATTATGGCTACACCTTC
clone size: few; D gene: .; V gene: TRBV5-1; J gene: TRBJ1-4; CDR3 protein: CASSSDGINEKLFF; CDR3 DNA: TGCGCCAGCAGCTCGGACGGAATTAATGAAAAACTGTTTTTT
clone size: .; D gene: TRBD1; V gene: TRBV14; J gene: TRBJ2-3; CDR3 protein: CASSPKTGGTDTQYF; CDR3 DNA: TGTGCCAGCAGCCCTAAGACAGGGGGAACAGATACGCAGTATTTT
clone size: .; D gene: TRBD1; V gene: TRBV2; J gene: TRBJ2-7; CDR3 protein: CASSTPDRVDNEQYF; CDR3 DNA: TGTGCCAGCAGTACACCCGACAGGGTCGATAACGAGCAGTACTTC
clone size: .; D gene: TRBD1; V gene: TRBV10-3; J gene: TRBJ2-5; CDR3 protein: CAISDDRAVETQYF; CDR3 DNA: TGTGCCATCAGTGATGACAGGGCGGTAGAGACCCAGTACTTC
clone size: .; D gene: .; V gene: TRBV5-1; J gene: TRBJ1-5; CDR3 protein: CASSPDPNQPQHF; CDR3 DNA: TGCGCCAGCAGCCCGGACCCTAATCAGCCCCAGCATTTT
clone size: once; D gene: TRBD2; V gene: TRBV4-2; J gene: TRBJ2-1; CDR3 protein: CASSQSSSLAGGRVEQFF; CDR3 DNA: TGTGCCAGCAGCCAATCTAGCTCACTAGCGGGGGGGCGGGTTGAGCAGTTCTTC
clone size: .; D gene: .; V gene: TRBV18; J gene: TRBJ2-7; CDR3 protein: CASSPPDGGREQYF; CDR3 DNA: TGTGCCAGCTCACCACCTGACGGGGGTCGGGAGCAGTACTTC
clone size: .; D gene: .; V gene: TRBV25-1; J gene: TRBJ2-1; CDR3 protein: CAEGYRVHNEQFF; CDR3 DNA: TGTGCCGAAGGTTACAGGGTACACAATGAGCAGTTCTTC
clone size: .; D gene: .; V gene: TRBV5-3; J gene: TRBJ1-2; CDR3 protein: CARIPRCRQLDGYTF; CDR3 DNA: TGTGCCAGAATCCCCCGGTGTAGACAGCTCGATGGCTACACCTTC
clone size: .; D gene: .; V gene: TRBV19; J gene: TRBJ1-2; CDR3 protein: CAARGNPNYGYTF; CDR3 DNA: TGTGCAGCACGGGGAAACCCTAACTATGGCTACACCTTC
clone size: .; D gene: TRBD2; V gene: TRBV2; J gene: TRBJ2-1; CDR3 protein: CASSEVGGAGFNEQFF; CDR3 DNA: TGTGCCAGCAGTGAGGTCGGGGGGGCCGGGTTCAATGAGCAGTTCTTC
clone size: .; D gene: .; V gene: TRBV5-1; J gene: TRBJ2-3; CDR3 protein: CASSLGKEDTQYF; CDR3 DNA: TGCGCCAGCAGCTTGGGGAAGGAAGATACGCAGTATTTT
clone size: .; D gene: .; V gene: TRBV5-1; J gene: TRBJ2-5; CDR3 protein: CASSPSPQETQYF; CDR3 DNA: TGCGCCAGCAGCCCATCACCCCAAGAGACCCAGTACTTC
clone size: .; D gene: .; V gene: TRBV18; J gene: TRBJ1-2; CDR3 protein: CASSPSGLYGYTF; CDR3 DNA: TGTGCCAGCTCACCATCGGGGCTCTATGGCTACACCTTC
clone size: .; D gene: .; V gene: TRBV30; J gene: TRBJ1-5; CDR3 protein: CAWSSQNQPQHF; CDR3 DNA: TGTGCCTGGAGTTCCCAAAATCAGCCCCAGCATTTT
clone size: .; D gene: .; V gene: TRBV11-2; J gene: TRBJ2-7; CDR3 protein: CASSWYNGPYEQYF; CDR3 DNA: TGTGCCAGCAGCTGGTACAACGGCCCCTACGAGCAGTACTTC
clone size: .; D gene: .; V gene: TRBV18; J gene: TRBJ2-7; CDR3 protein: CASSPGGTYEQYF; CDR3 DNA: TGTGCCAGCTCACCGGGCGGGACCTACGAGCAGTACTTC
clone size: .; D gene: TRBD1; V gene: TRBV7-2; J gene: TRBJ1-2; CDR3 protein: CASSLQGTTNYGYTF; CDR3 DNA: TGTGCCAGCAGCCTACAGGGGACAACTAACTATGGCTACACCTTC
clone size: once; D gene: .; V gene: TRBV11-2; J gene: TRBJ1-1; CDR3 protein: CASSLVGQANTEAFF; CDR3 DNA: TGTGCCAGCAGCTTAGTAGGGCAGGCCAACACTGAAGCTTTCTTT
clone size: .; D gene: TRBD1; V gene: TRBV19; J gene: TRBJ2-5; CDR3 protein: CASSMGTGGKTQYF; CDR3 DNA: TGTGCCAGTAGTATGGGGACAGGGGGAAAGACCCAGTACTTC
clone size: .; D gene: .; V gene: TRBV7-2; J gene: TRBJ2-2; CDR3 protein: CASSSGDRRGELFF; CDR3 DNA: TGTGCCAGCAGCTCAGGAGACAGGCGCGGGGAGCTGTTTTTT
clone size: .; D gene: .; V gene: TRBV11-2; J gene: TRBJ2-5; CDR3 protein: CASRALGTVQETQYF; CDR3 DNA: TGTGCCAGCAGAGCTTTAGGGACCGTACAAGAGACCCAGTACTTC
clone size: .; D gene: TRBD1; V gene: TRBV19; J gene: TRBJ1-4; CDR3 protein: CASSRRTGQEKLFF; CDR3 DNA: TGTGCCAGTAGCCGACGGACAGGGCAGGAAAAACTGTTTTTT
clone size: few; D gene: TRBD1; V gene: TRBV4-2; J gene: TRBJ1-2; CDR3 protein: CASSQDRGTELWGYTF; CDR3 DNA: TGTGCCAGCAGCCAAGATCGAGGGACAGAGCTATGGGGCTACACCTTC
clone size: .; D gene: .; V gene: TRBV11-2; J gene: TRBJ1-1; CDR3 protein: CASSLDQIGSFEAFF; CDR3 DNA: TGTGCCAGCAGCTTAGATCAGATCGGTTCCTTTGAAGCTTTCTTT
clone size: .; D gene: .; V gene: TRBV5-1; J gene: TRBJ1-6; CDR3 protein: CASSYGPPRDRYNSPLHF; CDR3 DNA: TGCGCCAGCAGCTATGGGCCCCCCCGTGACCGCTATAATTCACCCCTCCACTTT
clone size: .; D gene: .; V gene: TRBV6-5; J gene: TRBJ2-7; CDR3 protein: CASSYSEESSYEQYF; CDR3 DNA: TGTGCCAGCAGTTACTCGGAAGAAAGCTCCTACGAGCAGTACTTC
clone size: .; D gene: .; V gene: TRBV9; J gene: TRBJ2-2; CDR3 protein: CASRQEGNTGELFF; CDR3 DNA: TGTGCCAGCCGCCAAGAGGGGAACACCGGGGAGCTGTTTTTT
clone size: .; D gene: .; V gene: TRBV15; J gene: TRBJ1-5; CDR3 protein: CATSKLQGDRQPQHF; CDR3 DNA: TGTGCCACCAGCAAATTACAAGGGGACCGTCAGCCCCAGCATTTT
clone size: .; D gene: .; V gene: TRBV7-3; J gene: TRBJ2-5; CDR3 protein: CASSVTGGLGETQYF; CDR3 DNA: TGTGCCAGCAGCGTAACCGGGGGCTTGGGAGAGACCCAGTACTTC
clone size: .; D gene: TRBD2; V gene: TRBV7-7; J gene: TRBJ2-1; CDR3 protein: CASSSGLAEYNEQFF; CDR3 DNA: TGTGCCAGCAGCTCAGGACTAGCGGAGTACAATGAGCAGTTCTTC
clone size: .; D gene: .; V gene: TRBV7-2; J gene: TRBJ1-4; CDR3 protein: CASSLNTGGKLFF; CDR3 DNA: TGTGCCAGCAGCTTAAACACTGGCGGAAAACTGTTTTTT
clone size: .; D gene: TRBD1; V gene: TRBV6-5; J gene: TRBJ2-7; CDR3 protein: CASSRDRGLDEQYF; CDR3 DNA: TGTGCCAGCAGTCGGGACAGGGGGCTGGACGAGCAGTACTTC